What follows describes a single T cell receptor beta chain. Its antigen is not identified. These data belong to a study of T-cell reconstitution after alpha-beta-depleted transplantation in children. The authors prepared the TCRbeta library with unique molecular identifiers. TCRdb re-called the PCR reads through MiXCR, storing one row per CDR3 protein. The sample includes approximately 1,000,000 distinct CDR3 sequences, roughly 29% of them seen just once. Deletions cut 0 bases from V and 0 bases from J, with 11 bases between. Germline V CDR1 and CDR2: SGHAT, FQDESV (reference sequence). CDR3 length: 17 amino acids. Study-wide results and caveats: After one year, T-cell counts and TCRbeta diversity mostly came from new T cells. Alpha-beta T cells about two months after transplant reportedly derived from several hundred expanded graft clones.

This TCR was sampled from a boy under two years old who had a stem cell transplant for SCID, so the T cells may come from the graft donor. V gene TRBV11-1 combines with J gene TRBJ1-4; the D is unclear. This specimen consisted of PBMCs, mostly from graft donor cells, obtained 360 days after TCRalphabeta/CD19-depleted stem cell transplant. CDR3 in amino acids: CASSLAPIGATNEKLFF. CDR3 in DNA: TGTGCCAGCAGCTTAGCCCCTATCGGAGCAACTAATGAAAAACTGTTTTTT.